This T cell receptor beta chain comes out of a study of beta chain features in type 1 diabetes. Germline CDR1 and CDR2: SGHNT and YYREEE (reference sequence). The CDR3 totals 16 residues. Trimming took off 2 bases at V and 1 base at J, with 13 bases between the two ends. Expressed TCRB transcripts were sequenced after all isolated RNA was converted to cDNA. This table comes from immunoSEQ multiplex PCR, and its TCRdb copy is limited to in-frame clones, with some not included. Altogether about 130,000 clones are present, approximately 9.2% being singletons, with the ten largest covering 0.55% to 0.85%. This clone was seen more than once but under ten times.

The receptor was derived from a man between 18 and 29 years old in good health. Input material: central memory CD4+ T cells from blood. The chain recombines TRBV5-4 with TRBJ1-5; perhaps TRBD1 as D (5 bases). The CDR3 coding sequence is TGTGCCAGCAGCTTTCAGGGAAGGGGAAGCAATCAGCCCCAGCATTTT. This sequence encodes CASSFQGRGSNQPQHF.